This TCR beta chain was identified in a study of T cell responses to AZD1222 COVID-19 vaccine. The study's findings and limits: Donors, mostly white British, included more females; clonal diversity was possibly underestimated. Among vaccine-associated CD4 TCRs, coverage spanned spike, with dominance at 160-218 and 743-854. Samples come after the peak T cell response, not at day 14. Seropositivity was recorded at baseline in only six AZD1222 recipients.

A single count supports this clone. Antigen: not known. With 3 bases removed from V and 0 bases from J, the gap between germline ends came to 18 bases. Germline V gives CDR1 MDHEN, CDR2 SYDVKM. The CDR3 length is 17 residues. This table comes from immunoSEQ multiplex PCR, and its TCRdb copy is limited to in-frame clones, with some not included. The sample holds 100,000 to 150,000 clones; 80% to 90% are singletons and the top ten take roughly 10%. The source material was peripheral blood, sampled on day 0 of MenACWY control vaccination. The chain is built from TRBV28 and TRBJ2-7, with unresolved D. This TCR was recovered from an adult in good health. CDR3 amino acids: CASSFSIAGSSSYEQYF. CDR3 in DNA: TGTGCCAGCAGTTTTAGTATTGCCGGGTCCAGCTCCTACGAGCAGTACTTC.